This TCR beta chain was identified during a study of blood T cell repertoires in COVID-19. On the study more broadly: Sample material is recorded as cDNA or gDNA derived from T cells, B-cell-depleted T cells, or PBMCs.

Study processing details: Cell counts per sample came from amplifying reference gene primers. The repertoire was sequenced with immunoSEQ multiplex PCR; TCRdb's copy has only in-frame clones and lacks some. V, J and clone size derive from that table, while D and trimming were established from the DNA sequence. Of 200,000 to 300,000 clones listed, roughly 82% are singletons. The length of the CDR3 is 15 residues. The V gene lost 0 bases and the J gene lost 9 bases, with 12 bases spanning the gap. Germline V gene data show CDR1 as SGHTA and CDR2 as FQGNSA. The chain employs TRBV7-2 and TRBJ1-6; D is possibly TRBD1 (5 bases). The clonotype originates from a woman between 65 and 79 years old with acute or convalescent COVID-19. What was sequenced was peripheral blood. CDR3 region: CASSLAWQGSSPLHF. Written as DNA, the CDR3 is TGTGCCAGCAGCTTAGCGTGGCAGGGAAGTTCACCCCTCCACTTT.